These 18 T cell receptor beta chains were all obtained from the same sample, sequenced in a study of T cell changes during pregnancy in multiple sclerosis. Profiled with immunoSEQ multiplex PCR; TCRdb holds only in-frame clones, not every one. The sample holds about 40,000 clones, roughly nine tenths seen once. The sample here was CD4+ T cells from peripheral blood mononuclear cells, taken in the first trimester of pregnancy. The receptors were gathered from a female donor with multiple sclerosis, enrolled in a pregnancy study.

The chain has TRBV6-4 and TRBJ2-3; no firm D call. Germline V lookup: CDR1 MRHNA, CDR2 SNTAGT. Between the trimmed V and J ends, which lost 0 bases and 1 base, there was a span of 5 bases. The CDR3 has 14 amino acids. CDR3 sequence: CASSDSIGTDTQYF. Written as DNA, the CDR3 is TGTGCCAGCAGTGACTCGATAGGCACAGATACGCAGTATTTT.

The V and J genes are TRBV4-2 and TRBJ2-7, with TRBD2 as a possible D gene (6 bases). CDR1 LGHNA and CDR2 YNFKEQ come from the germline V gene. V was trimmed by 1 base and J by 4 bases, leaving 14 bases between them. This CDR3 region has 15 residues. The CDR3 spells CASSQARDSPYEQYF. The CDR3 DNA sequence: TGTGCCAGCAGCCAAGCCAGGGACTCCCCGTACGAGCAGTACTTC.

The CDR3 region is CASSTQTGGNGYTF. The CDR3 DNA follows: TGTGCCAGCAGCACGCAGACAGGGGGCAATGGCTACACCTTC. The gene calls are TRBV5-4 and TRBJ1-2, with 10 nucleotides matching TRBD1. The V segment lost 4 bases and the J segment 6 bases; nucleotides outside the gene matches: 6. Germline CDR1 SGHNT, CDR2 YYREEE (reference sequence). This CDR3 has 14 residues.

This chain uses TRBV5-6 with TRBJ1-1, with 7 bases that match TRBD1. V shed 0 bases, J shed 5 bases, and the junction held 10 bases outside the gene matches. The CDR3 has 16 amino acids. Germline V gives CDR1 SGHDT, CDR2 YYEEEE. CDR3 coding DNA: TGTGCCAGCAGCTTGGCCAGCAGGGGGATGTTAACTGAAGCTTTCTTT. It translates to CASSLASRGMLTEAFF.

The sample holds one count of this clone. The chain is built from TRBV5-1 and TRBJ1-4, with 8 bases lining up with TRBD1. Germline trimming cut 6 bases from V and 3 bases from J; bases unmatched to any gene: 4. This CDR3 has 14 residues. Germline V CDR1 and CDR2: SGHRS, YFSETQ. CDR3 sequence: CASTQGAANEKLFF. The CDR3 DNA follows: TGCGCCAGCACTCAGGGGGCAGCTAATGAAAAACTGTTTTTT.

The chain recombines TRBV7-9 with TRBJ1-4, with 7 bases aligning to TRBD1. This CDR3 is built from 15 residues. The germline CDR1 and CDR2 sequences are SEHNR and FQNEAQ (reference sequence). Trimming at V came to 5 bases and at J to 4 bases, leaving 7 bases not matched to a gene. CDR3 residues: CASSLERGRNEKLFF. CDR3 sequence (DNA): TGTGCCAGCAGCCTAGAGAGGGGGCGTAATGAAAAACTGTTTTTT.

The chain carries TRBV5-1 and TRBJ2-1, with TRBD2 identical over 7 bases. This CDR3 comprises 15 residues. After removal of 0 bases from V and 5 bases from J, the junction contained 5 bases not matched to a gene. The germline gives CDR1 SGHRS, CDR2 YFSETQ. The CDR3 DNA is TGCGCCAGCAGCTTGGTAGCGGGCGATAACAATGAGCAGTTCTTC. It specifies CASSLVAGDNNEQFF.

CDR3 nucleotides: TGTGCCTGGAGTGTTGGTCTAGCGGGAACCGGGGAGCTGTTTTTT. It translates to CAWSVGLAGTGELFF. The rearrangement joins TRBV30 to TRBJ2-2; 9 nucleotides agree with TRBD2. V lost 0 bases to trimming and J lost 5 bases; unmatched junction nucleotides: 4. Germline loops: CDR1 GTSNPN, CDR2 SVGIG (reference sequence). This CDR3 is 15 amino acids long.

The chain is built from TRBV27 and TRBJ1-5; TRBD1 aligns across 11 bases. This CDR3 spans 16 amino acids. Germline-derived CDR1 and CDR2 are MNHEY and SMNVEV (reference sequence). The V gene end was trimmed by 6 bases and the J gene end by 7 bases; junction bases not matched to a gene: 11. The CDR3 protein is CASSSLGQGVGQPQHF. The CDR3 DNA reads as TGTGCCAGCAGCTCCCTGGGACAGGGGGTTGGACAGCCCCAGCATTTT.

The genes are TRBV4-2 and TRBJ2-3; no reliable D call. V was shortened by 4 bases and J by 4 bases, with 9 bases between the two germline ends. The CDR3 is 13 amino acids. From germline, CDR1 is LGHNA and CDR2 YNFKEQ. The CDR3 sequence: CASSRALADTQYF. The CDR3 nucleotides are TGTGCCAGCAGCCGCGCTTTGGCAGATACGCAGTATTTT.

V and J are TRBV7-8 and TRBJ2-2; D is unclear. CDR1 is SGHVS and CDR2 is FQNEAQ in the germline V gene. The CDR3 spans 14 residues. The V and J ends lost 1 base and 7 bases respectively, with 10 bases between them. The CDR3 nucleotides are TGTGCCAGCAGCTTAGTATATAGTATCGGGGAGCTGTTTTTT. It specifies CASSLVYSIGELFF.

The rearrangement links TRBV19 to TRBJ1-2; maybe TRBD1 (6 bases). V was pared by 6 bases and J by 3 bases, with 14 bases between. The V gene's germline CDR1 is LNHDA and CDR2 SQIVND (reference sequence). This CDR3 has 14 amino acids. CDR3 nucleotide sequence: TGTGCCAGTAGCCCACAGGGTTATTACTATGGCTACACCTTC. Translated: CASSPQGYYYGYTF. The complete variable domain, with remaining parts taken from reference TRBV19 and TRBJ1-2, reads DGGITQSPKYLFRKEGQNVTLSCEQNLNHDAMYWYRQDPGQGLRLIYYSQIVNDFQKGDIAEGYSVSREKKESFPLTVTSAQKNPTAFYLCASSPQGYYYGYTFGSGTRLTVV.

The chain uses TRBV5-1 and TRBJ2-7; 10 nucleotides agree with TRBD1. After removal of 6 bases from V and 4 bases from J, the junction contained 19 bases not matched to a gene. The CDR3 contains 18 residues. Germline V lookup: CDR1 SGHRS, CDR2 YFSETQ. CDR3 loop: CASTKGTGAIQGRYEQYF. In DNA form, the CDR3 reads TGCGCCAGCACCAAGGGGACAGGGGCGATCCAAGGGCGATACGAGCAGTACTTC.

The CDR3 nucleotides read TGCGCCAGCAGCCCGGACAGAGACACTGAAGCTTTCTTT. It yields the protein CASSPDRDTEAFF. The gene calls are TRBV5-1 and TRBJ1-1; TRBD1 might be the D (6 bases). V lost 4 bases to trimming and J lost 3 bases, with 10 bases between them. The germline CDR1 and CDR2 sequences are SGHRS and YFSETQ. This CDR3 contains 13 residues.

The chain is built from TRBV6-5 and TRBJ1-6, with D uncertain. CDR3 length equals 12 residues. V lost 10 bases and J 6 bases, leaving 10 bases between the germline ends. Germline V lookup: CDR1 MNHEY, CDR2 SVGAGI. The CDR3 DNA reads TGTGCCACCCGAGAGGGTAATTCACCCCTCCACTTT. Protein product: CATREGNSPLHF.

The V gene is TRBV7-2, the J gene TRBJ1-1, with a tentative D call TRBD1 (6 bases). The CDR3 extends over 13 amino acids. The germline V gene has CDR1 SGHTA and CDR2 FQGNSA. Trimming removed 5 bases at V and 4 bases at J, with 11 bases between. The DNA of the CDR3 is TGTGCCAGCAGCCCGCAAGGGGGCACTGAAGCTTTCTTT. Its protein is CASSPQGGTEAFF.

As DNA, the CDR3 is TGCAGCGTTGACCCCCAGGGAAAGGGCCAAGAGACCCAGTACTTC. Translated, it gives CSVDPQGKGQETQYF. This chain uses TRBV29-1 with TRBJ2-5; the D gene is possibly TRBD1 (5 bases). Germline V CDR1 and CDR2: SQVTM, ANQGSEA. Between the trimmed V and J ends, which lost 3 bases and 1 base, there was a span of 15 bases. CDR3 length equals 15 residues.

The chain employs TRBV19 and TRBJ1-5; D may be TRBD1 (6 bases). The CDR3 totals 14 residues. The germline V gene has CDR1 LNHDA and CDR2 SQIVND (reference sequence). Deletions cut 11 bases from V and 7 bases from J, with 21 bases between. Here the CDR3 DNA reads TGTGCCGTCCGAGGGGGGGGCAGCTCGCAGCCCCAGCATTTT. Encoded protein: CAVRGGGSSQPQHF.